This passage covers 3 T cell receptor beta chains from one sample sequenced in a study of blood T cell repertoires in COVID-19. Clones were sequenced by immunoSEQ multiplex PCR, and TCRdb holds only the in-frame ones, with some missing. The table lists 36,000 or so clones, about nine tenths of them singletons. The sample consisted of peripheral blood. The receptors originated from a human donor in a cohort sampled during active COVID-19.

The rearrangement links TRBV6-1 to TRBJ2-2; the D gene is possibly TRBD2 (6 bases). CDR1 is MNHNS, CDR2 SASEGT, per germline. V lost 2 bases and J 5 bases, leaving 18 bases between the germline ends. The CDR3 length is 17 residues. The CDR3, as DNA: TGTGCCAGCAGTGAAAAGGGGCGGGGAGCCCTAACCGGGGAGCTGTTTTTT. Amino acid sequence: CASSEKGRGALTGELFF.

The chain is built from TRBV19 and TRBJ1-2; D is perhaps TRBD1 (6 bases). This CDR3 is 15 amino acids long. The ends were cut back, 1 base at V and 5 bases at J, with 14 bases in the middle. Germline CDR1 and CDR2: LNHDA and SQIVND (reference sequence). CDR3 sequence (DNA): TGTGCCAGTAGTATAGCCCCAGGGGCCTTATATGGCTACACCTTC. This sequence encodes CASSIAPGALYGYTF.

This clone was counted a single time. The chain employs TRBV12-3 or TRBV12-4 and TRBJ1-4; D is perhaps TRBD1 (5 bases). The V end was cut by 3 bases, the J end by 8 bases, with 10 bases between. The CDR3 is 13 amino acids. Here the CDR3 DNA reads TGTGCCAGCAGTTTTAGGGGAGGGGAAAAACTGTTTTTT. Protein: CASSFRGGEKLFF.